This TCR beta chain is drawn from a study of T cell changes during pregnancy in multiple sclerosis. TCRdb keeps only in-frame clones here, not all; method: immunoSEQ multiplex PCR. The sample carries some 54,000 clones, about 92% recorded once. This CDR3 is 16 amino acids long. Deletions cut 6 bases from V and 1 base from J, with 18 bases between. Looked up from germline, CDR1 is SNHLY and CDR2 is FYNNEI. This specimen was peripheral blood, taken after pregnancy. J is TRBJ1-1 and V is TRBV2, with D perhaps TRBD1 (6 bases). The receptor's source is a female donor with multiple sclerosis, enrolled in a pregnancy study. The CDR3 protein is CASSDPRQAANTEAFF. As DNA, the CDR3 is TGTGCCAGCAGCGATCCCCGACAGGCCGCGAACACTGAAGCTTTCTTT.